The TCR beta chain described here comes from a study of blood T cell repertoires in COVID-19. Background on the study: Acute and convalescent COVID-19 specimens originated in the United States, Italy and Spain. T cells, B-cell-depleted T cells, or PBMCs provided the cDNA or gDNA that served as material.

Clones were sequenced by immunoSEQ multiplex PCR, and TCRdb holds only the in-frame ones, with some missing. Among around 300,000 clones listed, 70% to 90% were seen once. Across about two dozen US areas, participants ranged in age from about 18 to 89 years. Cohorts were assigned according to the clinical history that participants reported. This CDR3 is 18 amino acids long. Trimming removed 5 bases from V and 9 bases from J; junction bases left unmatched: 17. CDR1 and CDR2 (germline): SNHLY, FYNNEI. This rearrangement joins TRBV2 to TRBJ1-6; 9 bases are shared with TRBD1. This clonotype was sampled from a woman in her sixties or seventies in a cohort exposed to, infected with or recovered from COVID-19 (not recorded which). The sample was PBMCs or T cells enriched from blood (not recorded which). CDR3 in amino acids: CASSFLPGQGREGSPLHF. CDR3 nucleotides: TGTGCCAGCAGTTTCCTACCGGGACAGGGAAGAGAAGGTTCACCCCTCCACTTT. The whole variable domain, filled in from reference TRBV2 and TRBJ1-6, reads EPEVTQTPSHQVTQMGQEVILRCVPISNHLYFYWYRQILGQKVEFLVSFYNNEISEKSEIFDDQFSVERPDGSNFTLKIRSTKLEDSAMYFCASSFLPGQGREGSPLHFGNGTRLTVT.